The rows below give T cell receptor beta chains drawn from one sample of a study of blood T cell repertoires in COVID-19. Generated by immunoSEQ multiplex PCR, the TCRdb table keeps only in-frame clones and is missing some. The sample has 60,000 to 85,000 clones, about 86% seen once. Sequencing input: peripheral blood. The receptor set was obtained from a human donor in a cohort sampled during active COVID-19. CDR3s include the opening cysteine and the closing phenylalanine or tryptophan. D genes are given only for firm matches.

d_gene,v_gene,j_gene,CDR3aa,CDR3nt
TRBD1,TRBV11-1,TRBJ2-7,CASALGTGNYEQYF,TGTGCCAGCGCTCTAGGGACAGGAAACTACGAGCAGTACTTC
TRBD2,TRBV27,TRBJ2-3,CASSKRPGLAGGPRTDTQYF,TGTGCCAGCAGTAAGAGGCCGGGACTAGCGGGGGGGCCACGCACAGATACGCAGTATTTT
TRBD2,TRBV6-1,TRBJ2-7,CASSAQPGVASGLSYEQYF,TGTGCCAGCAGTGCCCAACCGGGGGTGGCTAGCGGGTTGTCCTACGAGCAGTACTTC
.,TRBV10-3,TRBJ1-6,CAIRNGGSYNSPLHF,TGTGCCATCAGGAACGGAGGCTCCTATAATTCACCCCTCCACTTT
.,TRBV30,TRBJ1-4,CAWSPGQGLNEKLFF,TGTGCCTGGAGTCCCGGGCAGGGACTTAATGAAAAACTGTTTTTT
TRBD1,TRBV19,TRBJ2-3,CASGATRQGAGFGTDTQYF,TGTGCCAGTGGGGCGACGAGACAGGGGGCAGGTTTTGGCACAGATACGCAGTATTTT
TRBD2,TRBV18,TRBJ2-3,CASSPIGLAGGPDTQYF,TGTGCCAGCTCACCTATAGGACTAGCGGGGGGGCCGGATACGCAGTATTTT
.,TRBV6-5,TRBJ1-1,CASGPRMTEAFF,TGTGCCAGCGGTCCGAGGATGACTGAAGCTTTCTTT
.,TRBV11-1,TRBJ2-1,CASSLGSQISYNEQFF,TGTGCCAGCAGCTTGGGGAGTCAGATCTCCTACAATGAGCAGTTCTTC
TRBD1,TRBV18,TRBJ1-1,CASSPGTGVRAFF,TGTGCCAGCTCACCAGGGACAGGCGTTCGCGCTTTCTTT
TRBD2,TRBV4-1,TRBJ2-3,CASSQRGGLSSTDTQYF,TGCGCCAGCAGCCAACGGGGGGGACTATCTAGCACAGATACGCAGTATTTT
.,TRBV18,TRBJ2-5,CASSPPRVRMETQYF,TGTGCCAGCTCACCACCTCGAGTTAGAATGGAGACCCAGTACTTC
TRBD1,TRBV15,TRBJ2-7,CATSSTGDEQYF,TGTGCCACCAGCTCAACAGGGGACGAGCAGTACTTC
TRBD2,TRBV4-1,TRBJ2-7,CASSQDTGGLDEQYF,TGCGCCAGCAGCCAAGATACGGGAGGCTTGGACGAGCAGTACTTC
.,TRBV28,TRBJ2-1,CASSEGQYNEQFF,TGTGCCAGCAGCGAAGGACAGTACAATGAGCAGTTCTTC
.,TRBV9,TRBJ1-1,CASSPSAMNTEAFF,TGTGCCAGCAGCCCCAGTGCCATGAACACTGAAGCTTTCTTT
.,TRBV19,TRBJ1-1,CASSILRGGLNTEAFF,TGTGCCAGTAGTATATTAAGGGGGGGGCTGAACACTGAAGCTTTCTTT
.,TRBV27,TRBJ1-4,CASRRNTGRVGGEKLFF,TGTGCCAGCAGGCGAAACACAGGGAGGGTCGGGGGTGAAAAACTGTTTTTT
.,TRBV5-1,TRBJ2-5,CASSLGTGIQETQYF,TGCGCCAGCAGCTTAGGAACAGGGATCCAAGAGACCCAGTACTTC
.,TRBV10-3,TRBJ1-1,CAIKDSTNTEAFF,TGTGCCATCAAGGACAGTACGAACACTGAAGCTTTCTTT
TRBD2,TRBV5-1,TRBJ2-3,CASSPPVAGPEDTQYF,TGCGCCAGCAGCCCGCCGGTAGCGGGGCCCGAAGATACGCAGTATTTT
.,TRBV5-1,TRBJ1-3,CASSIDRPGSGNTIYF,TGCGCCAGCAGCATCGACAGGCCTGGCTCTGGAAACACCATATATTTT
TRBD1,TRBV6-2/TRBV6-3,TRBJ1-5,CASSYTPGQGPNSNQPQHF,TGTGCCAGCAGTTATACACCCGGACAGGGGCCAAATAGCAATCAGCCCCAGCATTTT
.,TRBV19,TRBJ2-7,CASREGGGRYEQYF,TGTGCCAGCCGCGAAGGGGGGGGCCGGTACGAGCAGTACTTC
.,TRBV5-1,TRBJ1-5,CASSPAGQKQPQHF,TGCGCCAGCAGCCCTGCTGGACAGAAACAGCCCCAGCATTTT
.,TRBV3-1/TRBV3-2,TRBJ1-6,CASSQGSQTPLHF,TGTGCCAGCAGCCAGGGCAGTCAGACACCCCTCCACTTT
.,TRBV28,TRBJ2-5,CASSLGRLETQYF,TGTGCCAGCAGTTTAGGGAGGTTGGAGACCCAGTACTTC
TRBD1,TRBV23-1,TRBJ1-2,CASLDRDSTYGYTF,TGCGCCAGCCTCGACCGGGACAGCACATATGGCTACACCTTC
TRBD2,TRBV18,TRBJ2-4,CASSPRSSGRAGAKNIQYF,TGTGCCAGCTCACCTCGGTCAAGCGGGAGGGCCGGGGCCAAAAACATTCAGTACTTC